This TCR beta chain was sequenced for a study of technical replicates of blood from a handful of donors. The V and J ends lost 6 bases and 2 bases respectively, with 17 bases between them. Germline V gene data show CDR1 as MNHEY and CDR2 as SVGAGI. The CDR3 covers 15 residues. Sequenced by immunoSEQ multiplex PCR; TCRdb stores in-frame clones only, minus some. In the table there are about 74,000 clones, around 89% of which are singletons. Source material: T cells isolated from PBMCs. The V and J genes are TRBV6-5 and TRBJ2-7; perhaps TRBD2 as D (6 bases). The TCR originated in a human donor in good health. CDR3 protein: CASSPGGIGTYEQYF. The CDR3 nucleotides are TGTGCCAGCAGCCCGGGCGGGATAGGGACCTACGAGCAGTACTTC.